This TCR beta chain was documented in a study of shared clonotypes between healthy human individuals. Study context: Each donor's CD8 memory used one plate, CD8 naive two, each CD4 subset three. Overall study findings and caveats: Among a few donors, about 5% of naive CD4 clonotypes were found in common.

Naive CD8 cells, CD45RO-negative and positively selected for CCR7, excluded terminally differentiated effector memory CD45RA+ cells. The input for sorted-subset replicate PCRs was about 0.2 ug DNA, 25,000 to 35,000 T cell genomes. Sequencing used immunoSEQ multiplex PCR; TCRdb keeps in-frame clones, though not all of them. The data show about 820,000 clones, more than 85% seen once. A remark on this clone: The antigen remains unidentified.

The source material was naive CD8+ T cells sorted from blood. The sequence came from a man aged 30 to 45 in good health.

CDR3 loop: CASSQDLDGADPTDTQYF. The CDR3 DNA reads as TGCGCCAGCAGCCAAGATCTTGACGGGGCCGACCCCACAGATACGCAGTATTTT. The chain is built from TRBV4-1 and TRBJ2-3; D may correspond to TRBD1 or TRBD2 (5 bases each). Per germline, CDR1 MGHRA and CDR2 YSYEKL. Trimming removed 0 bases from V and 2 bases from J, with 18 bases in between. The CDR3 runs 18 residues.